The clone carrying this T cell receptor (beta chain) was detected only a few times. Its antigen remains unknown. CDR3 length equals 12 residues. The V and J ends lost 1 base and 7 bases respectively, with 7 bases between them. CDR1 SEHNR and CDR2 FQNEAQ come from the germline V gene (reference sequence). This sample was included in a study of blood T cells in healthy people across ages. General observations from the study: Changes in expanded clonotypes were possibly confounded, as the CMV status of donors was unknown. Comparison with aged donors showed that long-lived donors had more naive CD4+ cells and higher diversity. PBMCs were not sorted, which prevented a conclusive comparison of naive versus antigen-experienced cells.

Then a second PCR, running about 6 to 12 cycles, was carried out with a sample-barcoded 5' primer and a J-beta primer mix. From the 5' RACE reads, TCRdb called clonotypes with MiXCR, one entry per CDR3 protein. The sample holds approximately 600,000 distinct CDR3 sequences; roughly 53% are singletons and the top ten take roughly 34%. Sequences were obtained from blood. The rearrangement links TRBV7-9 to TRBJ1-2; D call uncertain. The source is a man between 60 and 75 years old in good health. CDR3 sequence (DNA): TGTGCCAGCAGCTTAGAGAGTCGTGGCTACACCTTC. Amino acid sequence: CASSLESRGYTF.